The 18 T cell receptor beta chains below come from one sample, sequenced in a study of blood T cells in healthy people across ages. A second PCR of roughly 7 to 11 cycles used a sample-barcoded 5' primer and a J-beta primer mix. TCRdb fed the 5' RACE reads into MiXCR, producing one record per CDR3 protein. Of hundreds of thousands of distinct CDR3 sequences detected, more than 45% appear once; the ten largest clones hold 13%. Sequencing input: blood. The receptors here all came from a woman of 80 years or more in good health.

This clonotype was counted a few times. This chain links TRBV7-9 with TRBJ2-5; D ambiguous. Looked up from germline, CDR1 is SEHNR and CDR2 is FQNEAQ (reference sequence). The CDR3 is made up of 13 amino acids. The V end lost 5 bases, the J end lost 5 bases, and 12 bases lay between the germline ends. The CDR3 reads CASSHAYGETQYF. The DNA of the CDR3 is TGTGCCAGCAGCCACGCATATGGGGAGACCCAGTACTTC. Drawing the rest from reference TRBV7-9 and TRBJ2-5, the complete variable domain is DTGVSQNPRHKITKRGQNVTFRCDPISEHNRLYWYRQTLGQGPEFLTYFQNEAQLEKSRLLSDRFSAERPKGSFSTLEIQRTEQGDSAMYLCASSHAYGETQYFGPGTRLLVL.

There are many counts of this clonotype. The chain recombines TRBV11-2 with TRBJ2-5; D might be TRBD1 (6 bases). The V and J ends lost 0 bases and 5 bases respectively, with 13 bases between them. CDR1 and CDR2 (germline): SGHAT, FQNNGV. This CDR3 has 15 amino acids. This CDR3 reads CASSLETTQGETQYF. The CDR3, as DNA: TGTGCCAGCAGCTTAGAGACTACTCAGGGGGAGACCCAGTACTTC. Complete variable domain (other parts from reference TRBV11-2 and TRBJ2-5): EAGVAQSPRYKIIEKRQSVAFWCNPISGHATLYWYQQILGQGPKLLIQFQNNGVVDDSQLPKDRFSAERLKGVDSTLKIQPAKLEDSAVYLCASSLETTQGETQYFGPGTRLLVL.

The chain is built from TRBV10-3 and TRBJ2-3; D remains unclear. V was cut by 3 bases and J by 1 base, with 5 bases left in between. Germline lookup yields CDR1 ENHRY and CDR2 SYGVKD. CDR3 length equals 13 residues. As DNA, the CDR3 is TGTGCCATCAGTGATACAGGCACAGATACGCAGTATTTT. It specifies CAISDTGTDTQYF.

The chain joins TRBV4-1 to TRBJ2-6; 7 nucleotides match TRBD1. Per germline, CDR1 MGHRA and CDR2 YSYEKL. CDR3 size: 17 residues. Trimming cost V 5 bases and J 1 base; bases outside gene matches: 8. This chain's CDR3 is CASSSYDRVSGANVLTF. The CDR3 nucleotides are TGCGCCAGCAGCTCTTACGACAGGGTATCTGGGGCCAACGTCCTGACTTTC.

The table lists this clonotype with a few counts. The chain links TRBV5-1 to TRBJ2-3; D is perhaps TRBD2 (6 bases). The CDR3 runs to 14 residues. V shed 2 bases and J shed 4 bases, with 11 bases lying between them. Germline V CDR1 and CDR2: SGHRS, YFSETQ. The CDR3 sequence is CASSFLSSADTQYF. CDR3 sequence (DNA): TGCGCCAGCAGCTTCTTGTCTAGCGCAGATACGCAGTATTTT.

The genes are TRBV18 and TRBJ2-7, with D perhaps matching TRBD1 (6 bases). CDR1 is KGHSH, CDR2 LQKENI, per germline. The CDR3 spans 16 residues. Deletions cut 3 bases from V and 3 bases from J, with 18 bases between. The CDR3 nucleotides read TGTGCCAGCTCACCCCGGGACAAGGGGCAAATCTACGAGCAGTACTTC. Translation: CASSPRDKGQIYEQYF. Based on the CDR3 plus reference TRBV18 and TRBJ2-7, the full variable domain is NAGVMQNPRHLVRRRGQEARLRCSPMKGHSHVYWYRQLPEEGLKFMVYLQKENIIDESGMPKERFSAEFPKEGPSILRIQQVVRGDSAAYFCASSPRDKGQIYEQYFGPGTRLTVT.

Remarks on this clonotype: A read error may explain this, as a much larger clone is one base away. The chain recombines TRBV20-1 with TRBJ2-5; 10 nucleotides line up with TRBD2. J lost 7 bases, V lost 1 base, and 6 bases had no gene match. Germline V gene data show CDR1 as DFQATT and CDR2 as SNEGSKA (reference sequence). The CDR3 spans 14 residues. For the CDR3, the DNA is TGCAGTGCTAGAGCTAGCGGGGGACGAGGGACCCAGTACTTC. Amino acid sequence: CSARASGGRGTQYF.

There are many counts of this clonotype. The chain is built from TRBV5-1 and TRBJ2-3, with D possibly matching TRBD1 (5 bases). From germline, CDR1 is SGHRS and CDR2 YFSETQ. V was shortened by 4 bases and J by 2 bases, with 11 bases between the two germline ends. The CDR3 contains 14 residues. The CDR3 sequence: CASSPDRTTDTQYF. The CDR3, as DNA: TGCGCCAGCAGCCCTGACAGAACCACAGATACGCAGTATTTT.

This chain connects TRBV29-1 to TRBJ1-1; 7 bases agree with TRBD1. CDR1 is SQVTM, CDR2 ANQGSEA, per germline. There are 13 residues in the CDR3. V lost 7 bases and J lost 4; bases outside the gene matches: 9. CDR3 loop: CSATTGRVTEAFF. Here the CDR3 DNA reads TGCAGCGCCACGACAGGGAGGGTCACTGAAGCTTTCTTT.

This clonotype was counted a single time. The chain has TRBV29-1 and TRBJ1-5, with TRBD1 as a possible D gene (6 bases). The germline V and J ends were trimmed by 5 bases and 6 bases, with 11 bases remaining between them. Germline V gives CDR1 SQVTM, CDR2 ANQGSEA. This CDR3 has 12 amino acids. CDR3 protein: CSVSEGGQPQHF. Here the CDR3 DNA reads TGCAGCGTTTCAGAGGGGGGTCAGCCCCAGCATTTT.

Only a few counts were recorded for this clonotype. The chain is built from TRBV5-6 and TRBJ1-5; 7 bases match TRBD1. There are 16 residues in the CDR3. Germline CDR1 is SGHDT and CDR2 is YYEEEE. V dropped 2 bases and J dropped 7; count of bases not matched to a gene: 12. The CDR3 here is CASSFSERQGGQPQHF. In nucleotides, the CDR3 is TGTGCCAGCAGCTTTAGCGAGAGACAGGGTGGCCAGCCCCAGCATTTT. Looking up the rest from reference TRBV5-6 and TRBJ1-5 gives the full variable domain: DAGVTQSPTHLIKTRGQQVTLRCSPKSGHDTVSWYQQALGQGPQFIFQYYEEEERQRGNFPDRFSGHQFPNYSSELNVNALLLGDSALYLCASSFSERQGGQPQHFGDGTRLSIL.

This clonotype has only a few counts. The rearrangement links TRBV10-2 to TRBJ2-2, with 10 nucleotides matching TRBD1. CDR3 length: 16 residues. Germline V CDR1 and CDR2: WSHSY, SAAADI. V shed 1 base and J 4 bases; nucleotides not matched to a gene: 3. In nucleotides, the CDR3 is TGCGCCAGCAGTGAGTGGGGACAGGGGACCACCGGGGAGCTGTTTTTT. Encoded protein: CASSEWGQGTTGELFF.

V is TRBV20-1 and J is TRBJ2-5; D remains ambiguous. Germline V CDR1 and CDR2: DFQATT, SNEGSKA (reference sequence). The length of the CDR3 is 11 residues. The CDR3 sequence is CRAVWANEQYF. DNA for the CDR3: TGCAGGGCTGTCTGGGCTAATGAGCAGTACTTC.

Turning to this clonotype: A much larger clone differs from this one at a single base, so this may be a read error. The genes are TRBV5-1 and TRBJ2-7; maybe TRBD1 (6 bases). The germline gives CDR1 SGHRS, CDR2 YFSETQ. This CDR3 contains 15 residues. The CDR3 DNA follows: TGCGTCAGCAGCTTGGTGTCAGGGGAGACCTACGAGCAGTACTTC. It yields the protein CVSSLVSGETYEQYF.

The chain employs TRBV29-1 and TRBJ1-2, with no clear D. Trimming stripped 4 bases from V and 0 bases from J, with 18 bases between. From germline, CDR1 is SQVTM and CDR2 ANQGSEA. CDR3 length equals 16 residues. CDR3 amino acids: CSVVLLQSGANYGYTF. In DNA, the CDR3 is TGCAGCGTTGTACTATTACAGAGCGGGGCTAACTATGGCTACACCTTC.

This clonotype has just a few counts. The chain has TRBV28 and TRBJ1-5; the D is unclear. This CDR3 has 15 amino acids. Looked up from germline, CDR1 is MDHEN and CDR2 is SYDVKM. Trimming took 7 bases from V and 2 from J, leaving 15 bases between them. The CDR3 nucleotides are TGTGCCAGCATCGGAAACCGGAGGGGCAATCAGCCCCAGCATTTT. Its translation is CASIGNRRGNQPQHF.

The V and J genes are TRBV7-9 and TRBJ1-1; possibly TRBD1 for D (6 bases). CDR1 SEHNR and CDR2 FQNEAQ come from the germline V gene (reference sequence). V lost 7 bases and J lost 6, with 18 bases in between. The CDR3 has 14 amino acids. CDR3 sequence: CASTEQGLRSEAFF. The CDR3 DNA sequence: TGTGCCAGCACAGAACAGGGACTTCGATCTGAAGCTTTCTTT.

At least ten counts were recorded for this clonotype. The chain has TRBV29-1 and TRBJ2-6, with D uncertain. This CDR3 has 13 residues. V gave up 6 bases and J gave up 0 bases, with 6 bases separating them. Germline loops: CDR1 SQVTM, CDR2 ANQGSEA. The CDR3 spells CSVRSSGANVLTF. CDR3 nucleotide sequence: TGCAGCGTAAGGTCCTCTGGGGCCAACGTCCTGACTTTC.